Below are 14 T cell receptor beta chains sequenced from a single sample in a study of T-cell memory formation after mild COVID-19. MiXCR, applied by TCRdb to the 5' RACE reads, yields one record per CDR3 protein. This sample has roughly 100,000 distinct CDR3 sequences, with about 13% found just once. Source material: PBMCs or a T cell subset sorted from them (not recorded which). These receptors came from an adult woman who had mild COVID-19 (a few samples of this study predate the infection). Cell type and time point are not known.

This chain joins TRBV3-1 and TRBJ2-1; D perhaps matches TRBD1 (5 bases). Trimming took off 4 bases at V and 8 bases at J, with 12 bases between the two ends. The CDR3 contains 13 residues. Germline lookup yields CDR1 LGHDT and CDR2 YNNKEL (reference sequence). In nucleotides, the CDR3 is TGTGCCAGCAGCCCCGGCCCAGGGCATGAGCAGTTCTTC. Amino acid sequence: CASSPGPGHEQFF.

This clonotype was recorded a few times. V and J are TRBV11-2 and TRBJ2-5; a possible D gene is TRBD1 (6 bases). V was pared by 0 bases and J by 5 bases, with 13 bases between. This CDR3 has 15 amino acids. Germline CDR1 is SGHAT and CDR2 is FQNNGV. The CDR3 bases are TGTGCCAGCAGCTTAGATCTGACAGGCGGGGAGACCCAGTACTTC. Translation: CASSLDLTGGETQYF.

This clonotype has just a few counts. The chain has TRBV6-5 and TRBJ2-7; 14 nucleotides match TRBD2. The CDR3 sequence is 19 residues long. Looked up from germline, CDR1 is MNHEY and CDR2 is SVGAGI. V gave up 3 bases and J gave up 2 bases; unmatched junction bases: 12. The CDR3 region has the DNA TGTGCCAGCAGTTATACCCCAAGACTAGCGGGAGGGAGCCCCTACGAGCAGTACTTC. Its protein product is CASSYTPRLAGGSPYEQYF.

The chain employs TRBV7-6 and TRBJ2-5; D is unclear. Germline CDR1 SGHVS, CDR2 FNYEAQ. Trimming pared 5 bases from V and 5 bases from J, leaving 18 bases between. The CDR3 has 15 amino acids. The CDR3 DNA reads as TGTGCCAGCAGCGCCTTGACTCCCCCGGCGGAGACCCAGTACTTC. Protein sequence: CASSALTPPAETQYF.

This clonotype came up many times. V is TRBV4-1 and J is TRBJ2-7, with D tentatively TRBD1 (6 bases). The germline gives CDR1 MGHRA, CDR2 YSYEKL. CDR3 length: 16 amino acids. With 1 base removed from V and 0 bases from J, the gap between germline ends came to 13 bases. Written as DNA, the CDR3 is TGCGCCAGCAGCCAAGTCCGGGACAAGAACTCCTACGAGCAGTACTTC. Translation gives CASSQVRDKNSYEQYF.

This chain connects TRBV9 to TRBJ2-1; D gene ambiguous. Looked up from germline, CDR1 is SGDLS and CDR2 is YYNGEE. The CDR3 spans 15 residues. V gave up 0 bases and J gave up 6 bases, with 13 bases separating them. The CDR3 coding sequence is TGTGCCAGCAGCGTAGCTGATCGTCACCCCAATGAGCAGTTCTTC. It yields the protein CASSVADRHPNEQFF.

This clonotype has more than one count but fewer than ten. The rearrangement uses TRBV7-6 and TRBJ2-5; D is unresolved. Germline V lookup: CDR1 SGHVS, CDR2 FNYEAQ. Trimming shortened V by 0 bases and J by 2 bases, and 16 bases separated the two germline ends. The CDR3 contains 17 residues. The CDR3 DNA is TGTGCCAGCAGCTTAGCGCGCGCTCTGCGGACGCAAGAGACCCAGTACTTC. It is translated as CASSLARALRTQETQYF.

V usage is TRBV7-8 and J usage is TRBJ2-6; D is perhaps TRBD2 (6 bases). The CDR3 runs to 16 residues. The ends were cut back, 5 bases at V and 0 bases at J, with 11 bases in the middle. Germline V gene data show CDR1 as SGHVS and CDR2 as FQNEAQ. CDR3 sequence (DNA): TGTGCCAGCAGCCCGGACGGGAGCTCTGGGGCCAACGTCCTGACTTTC. Translated, it gives CASSPDGSSGANVLTF.

The rearrangement joins TRBV12-3 or TRBV12-4 to TRBJ1-1, with D perhaps TRBD1 (6 bases). This CDR3 comprises 12 residues. Trimming stripped 7 bases from V and 5 bases from J, with 11 bases between. The CDR3 loop reads CASIQGGTEAFF. In DNA, the CDR3 is TGTGCCAGCATACAGGGAGGTACTGAAGCTTTCTTT.

CDR3: CASSIIGEGEAFF. CDR3 bases: TGTGCCAGCAGCATTATAGGGGAGGGCGAAGCTTTCTTT. V usage is TRBV9 and J usage is TRBJ1-1; a possible D gene is TRBD1 (5 bases). The CDR3 runs 13 residues. Germline V gene lookup returns CDR1 SGDLS and CDR2 YYNGEE. Trimming took off 4 bases at V and 8 bases at J, with 15 bases between the two ends. The variable domain in full, with the rest retrieved from reference TRBV9 and TRBJ1-1, is DSGVTQTPKHLITATGQRVTLRCSPRSGDLSVYWYQQSLDQGLQFLIQYYNGEERAKGNILERFSAQQFPDLHSELNLSSLELGDSALYFCASSIIGEGEAFFGQGTRLTVV.

The rearrangement uses TRBV30 and TRBJ2-5; possibly TRBD1 for D (6 bases). This CDR3 comprises 12 residues. The germline V gene encodes CDR1 GTSNPN and CDR2 SVGIG (reference sequence). V lost 0 bases to trimming and J lost 5 bases, with 7 bases between them. The CDR3 spells CAWSVQGETQYF. The CDR3 DNA is TGTGCCTGGAGTGTACAGGGCGAGACCCAGTACTTC.

The chain employs TRBV7-6 and TRBJ2-3; the match to TRBD2 covers 7 bases. Trimming took 5 bases from V and 0 from J; bases not matched to a gene: 5. Germline loops: CDR1 SGHVS, CDR2 FNYEAQ. CDR3 length: 15 residues. CDR3 sequence reads: CASSLTSASTDTQYF. In DNA, the CDR3 is TGTGCCAGCAGCCTCACTAGCGCTAGCACAGATACGCAGTATTTT.

This clonotype has only a few counts. The V gene is TRBV27, the J gene TRBJ2-5; D is unclear. V lost 5 bases, J lost 1 base, and 11 bases lay in between. Per germline, CDR1 MNHEY and CDR2 SMNVEV (reference sequence). The CDR3 sequence is 14 residues long. The CDR3 DNA follows: TGTGCCAGCAGTCCATCAAAACTCCAAGAGACCCAGTACTTC. Translating it yields CASSPSKLQETQYF.

This clonotype was seen only a few times. This chain joins TRBV7-8 and TRBJ2-1; possible D gene TRBD2, 7 bases. Trimming stripped 4 bases from V and 1 base from J, with 20 bases between. Germline V lookup: CDR1 SGHVS, CDR2 FQNEAQ. There are 18 residues in the CDR3. CDR3 sequence: CASSWTKRGRGSYNEQFF. CDR3 DNA sequence: TGTGCCAGCAGCTGGACCAAGCGGGGCAGGGGTTCCTACAATGAGCAGTTCTTC.